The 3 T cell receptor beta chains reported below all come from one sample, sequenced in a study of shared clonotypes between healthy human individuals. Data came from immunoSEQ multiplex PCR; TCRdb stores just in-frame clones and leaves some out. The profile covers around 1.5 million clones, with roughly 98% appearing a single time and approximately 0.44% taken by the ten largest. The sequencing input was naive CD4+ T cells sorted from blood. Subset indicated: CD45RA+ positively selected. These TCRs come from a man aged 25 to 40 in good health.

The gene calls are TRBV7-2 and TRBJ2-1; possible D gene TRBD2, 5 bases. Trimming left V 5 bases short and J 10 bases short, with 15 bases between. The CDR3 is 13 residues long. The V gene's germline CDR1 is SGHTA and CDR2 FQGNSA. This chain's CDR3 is CASSPRRVAEQFF. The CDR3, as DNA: TGTGCCAGCAGCCCGAGGCGGGTTGCGGAGCAGTTCTTC.

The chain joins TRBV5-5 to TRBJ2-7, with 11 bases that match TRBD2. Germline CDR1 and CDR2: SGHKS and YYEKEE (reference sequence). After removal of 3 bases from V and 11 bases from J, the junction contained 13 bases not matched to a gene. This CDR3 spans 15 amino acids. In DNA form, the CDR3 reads TGTGCCAGCAGCTCCCAACTAGCGGGAGCCGACAGGGAGTACTTC. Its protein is CASSSQLAGADREYF.

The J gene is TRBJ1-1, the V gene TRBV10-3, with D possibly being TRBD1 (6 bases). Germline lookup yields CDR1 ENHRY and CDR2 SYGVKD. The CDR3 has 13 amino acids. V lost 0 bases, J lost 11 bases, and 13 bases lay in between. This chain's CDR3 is CAISESLGGPAFF. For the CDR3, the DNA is TGTGCCATCAGTGAGTCTCTCGGGGGGCCGGCTTTCTTT.